One sample yielded the 27 T cell receptor beta chains listed below, sequenced in a study of T cells in Graves' hyperthyroidism and ophthalmopathy. TCR beta CDR3 regions were amplified from RNA. With the HTBI primer set, the TCR CDR3 went through a first round of RT-PCR. One entry per CDR3 protein results from TCRdb running MiXCR on the multiplex PCR reads. The table includes hundreds of thousands of distinct CDR3 sequences, less than 25% detected once. Source material: blood. The receptor source for this set is a man in his thirties or forties with Graves' ophthalmopathy.

This clonotype was detected only a few times. The J gene is TRBJ2-3, the V gene TRBV28, with D hard to call. This CDR3 comprises 15 residues. Trimming left V 5 bases short and J 3 bases short, with 15 bases between. Germline CDR1 is MDHEN and CDR2 is SYDVKM. The CDR3, as DNA: TGTGCCAGCAGTCCCGGAGTAACGTTGACAGATACGCAGTATTTT. Its protein product is CASSPGVTLTDTQYF.

In nucleotides, the CDR3 is TGTGCCAGCAGCCAAGATAGGACCCTAGACTATGGCTACACCTTC. Protein: CASSQDRTLDYGYTF. The chain uses TRBV3-1 and TRBJ1-2, with D hard to call. V was trimmed by 0 bases and J by 3 bases, leaving 11 bases between them. CDR3 length equals 15 residues. Germline values: CDR1 LGHDT, CDR2 YNNKEL (reference sequence).

V and J are TRBV7-9 and TRBJ1-6, with D tentatively TRBD1 (5 bases). Germline V gene lookup returns CDR1 SEHNR and CDR2 FQNEAQ (reference sequence). The V gene lost 5 bases and the J gene lost 2 bases, with 10 bases spanning the gap. CDR3 length: 15 amino acids. DNA of the CDR3: TGTGCCAGCAGCGGGCAGGGCACCTATAATTCACCCCTCCACTTT. It is translated as CASSGQGTYNSPLHF.

The chain has TRBV29-1 and TRBJ1-2; D remains unclear. V dropped 7 bases and J dropped 1 base, with 10 bases sitting between them. The CDR3 sequence is 12 residues long. Germline loops: CDR1 SQVTM, CDR2 ANQGSEA. The CDR3 here is CSADGLNYGYTF. The CDR3 region has the DNA TGCAGCGCGGACGGCCTTAACTATGGCTACACCTTC.

There are many counts of this clonotype. The gene calls are TRBV9 and TRBJ1-1; D remains ambiguous. Germline CDR1 reads SGDLS; CDR2 reads YYNGEE. The CDR3 spans 15 residues. V was shortened by 4 bases and J by 1 base, with 14 bases between the two germline ends. The CDR3 is CASSPRSRPNTEAFF. The CDR3 DNA sequence: TGTGCCAGCAGCCCTCGTTCTCGACCGAACACTGAAGCTTTCTTT.

As concerns this clonotype: One junction end disagrees with the germline gene, perhaps due to a read error. V usage is TRBV28 and J usage is TRBJ2-7; a weak D match, TRBD2 (6 bases). Germline CDR1 reads MDHEN; CDR2 reads SYDVKM. This CDR3 has 14 amino acids. CDR3 DNA: TGTGTCAGCAGCCCTCCGGGACTTTACTACGAGCAGTACTTC. Encoded protein: CVSSPPGLYYEQYF.

A remark on this clonotype: The junction and the germline gene differ at one end; a read error may be behind it. The CDR3 coding sequence is TGTGCCAGCAGCCTACCCGGGACTAGCTGTCACTTC. This gives the protein CASSLPGTSCHF. The chain uses TRBV7-9 and TRBJ2-7; 9 nucleotides agree with TRBD2. Germline V CDR1 and CDR2: SEHNR, FQNEAQ (reference sequence). This CDR3 has 12 residues.

This clonotype appeared a few times. The genes are TRBV18 and TRBJ1-5, with TRBD1 as a possible D gene (5 bases). The germline gives CDR1 KGHSH, CDR2 LQKENI. The CDR3 is 14 residues long. The V end lost 5 bases, the J end lost 3 bases, and 11 bases lay between the germline ends. The CDR3 DNA reads TGTGCCAGCTCAGGGGGGAACATCAATCAGCCCCAGCATTTT. It yields the protein CASSGGNINQPQHF.

This clonotype was observed at least ten times. The chain employs TRBV12-3 or TRBV12-4 and TRBJ1-1, with TRBD1 matching over 7 bases. Trimming cost V 8 bases and J 2 bases; bases outside gene matches: 8. The length of the CDR3 is 14 residues. CDR3 sequence (DNA): TGTGCCAGCCGGGAGGACAGGAGAAACACTGAAGCTTTCTTT. Its translation is CASREDRRNTEAFF.

This rearrangement joins TRBV5-1 to TRBJ1-1; perhaps TRBD1 as D (5 bases). The germline V and J ends were trimmed by 4 bases and 3 bases, with 10 bases remaining between them. Germline V gene sequence: CDR1 SGHRS, CDR2 YFSETQ. CDR3 length: 13 residues. The CDR3 region has the DNA TGCGCCAGCAGCCACACAGGATACACTGAAGCTTTCTTT. It is translated as CASSHTGYTEAFF.

Ten or more counts support this clonotype. This chain joins TRBV30 and TRBJ2-7; TRBD2 is a possible D gene (5 bases). The V end lost 3 bases, the J end lost 0 bases, and 15 bases lay between the germline ends. The germline V gene encodes CDR1 GTSNPN and CDR2 SVGIG (reference sequence). This CDR3 has 15 amino acids. The CDR3 loop reads CAWSLGVQSSYEQYF. CDR3 sequence (DNA): TGTGCCTGGAGCTTGGGAGTTCAGAGCTCCTACGAGCAGTACTTC.

This clonotype has ten or more counts. The V and J genes are TRBV18 and TRBJ2-7; TRBD1 or TRBD2 may be the D gene (5 bases each). Trimming removed 4 bases at V and 6 bases at J, with 13 bases between. The CDR3 is 13 residues long. Germline loops: CDR1 KGHSH, CDR2 LQKENI. In nucleotides, the CDR3 is TGTGCCAGCTCACAAACCGGGACGACCGAGCAGTACTTC. It specifies CASSQTGTTEQYF.

This clonotype came up many times. The V gene is TRBV24-1, the J gene TRBJ2-3; TRBD1 agrees at 8 bases. This CDR3 has 13 amino acids. Germline loops: CDR1 KGHDR, CDR2 SFDVKD. The CDR3: CASRDRFTDTQYF. CDR3 sequence (DNA): TGTGCGTCCCGGGACAGGTTCACAGATACGCAGTATTTT.

This clonotype was seen just once. The V call is TRBV27, the J call TRBJ2-3; 12 bases are shared with TRBD2. V was pared by 6 bases and J by 7 bases, with 5 bases of the junction left unmatched. The CDR3 covers 14 residues. Germline V lookup: CDR1 MNHEY, CDR2 SMNVEV (reference sequence). This CDR3 reads CASSSGTSGYTQYF. CDR3 DNA: TGTGCCAGCAGCTCCGGGACTAGCGGGTATACGCAGTATTTT.

This clonotype has just a few counts. J is TRBJ1-1 and V is TRBV4-1; possible D gene TRBD1, 5 bases. CDR1 is MGHRA, CDR2 YSYEKL, per germline. The ends were cut back, 3 bases at V and 0 bases at J, with 20 bases in the middle. This CDR3 is 18 amino acids long. The CDR3 here is CASSQRGSRGIMNTEAFF. The CDR3 DNA reads TGCGCCAGCAGCCAGCGGGGGTCGAGGGGAATCATGAACACTGAAGCTTTCTTT.

This clonotype was found many times. The rearrangement joins TRBV3-1 to TRBJ2-1; D perhaps matches TRBD2 (5 bases). Germline CDR1 LGHDT, CDR2 YNNKEL (reference sequence). The length of the CDR3 is 15 residues. V lost 3 bases and J lost 4, with 13 bases in between. The CDR3 sequence is CASSHRAGPYNEQFF. The CDR3 DNA reads TGTGCCAGCAGCCATCGGGCGGGTCCTTACAATGAGCAGTTCTTC.

Ten or more counts support this clonotype. The J gene is TRBJ1-5, the V gene TRBV28, with 7 bases aligning to TRBD1. Germline V gene lookup returns CDR1 MDHEN and CDR2 SYDVKM. J gave up 1 base and V 5 bases, and 8 bases lay outside the gene matches. The CDR3 spans 16 residues. CDR3 in amino acids: CASSQYTGASNQPQHF. The CDR3 region has the DNA TGTGCCAGCAGTCAATACACAGGGGCAAGCAATCAGCCCCAGCATTTT.

This clonotype has more than one count but fewer than ten. The chain couples TRBV7-6 to TRBJ2-7; D unclear. The length of the CDR3 is 14 residues. V gave up 1 base and J gave up 2 bases, with 9 bases separating them. CDR1 and CDR2 (germline): SGHVS, FNYEAQ. The CDR3 region is CASSLGIGPYEQYF. CDR3 coding DNA: TGTGCCAGCAGCTTAGGTATAGGGCCCTACGAGCAGTACTTC.

This clonotype came up many times. V usage is TRBV6-2 or TRBV6-3 and J usage is TRBJ2-3; 8 bases match TRBD2. Germline lookup yields CDR1 MNHEY and CDR2 SVGEGT. The CDR3 extends over 17 amino acids. With 5 bases clipped from V and 1 base from J, the junction kept 11 bases outside the gene matches. The CDR3 DNA reads TGTGCCAGCAGTCCCGGAGCGGGACTAGGAGGCACAGATACGCAGTATTTT. This sequence encodes CASSPGAGLGGTDTQYF.

There are a few counts of this clonotype. The rearrangement joins TRBV29-1 to TRBJ1-2, with 8 bases matching TRBD1. The junction had 9 bases not matched to a gene; V was cut back by 6 bases and J by 6 bases. The CDR3 runs to 13 residues. The germline V gene has CDR1 SQVTM and CDR2 ANQGSEA. CDR3 loop: CSVAAGTGHGYTF. For the CDR3, the DNA is TGCAGCGTCGCCGCTGGGACAGGACATGGCTACACCTTC.

This clonotype was picked up a small number of times. The gene calls are TRBV10-2 and TRBJ2-1, with 9 nucleotides matching TRBD2. Germline CDR1 and CDR2: WSHSY and SAAADI. V dropped 7 bases and J dropped 7; count of bases not matched to a gene: 5. The CDR3 extends over 13 amino acids. The CDR3, as DNA: TGCGCCAGCATCGGGCTAGCGGGGAATGAGCAGTTCTTC. This gives the protein CASIGLAGNEQFF.

The chain recombines TRBV10-3 with TRBJ2-2; D ambiguous. With 2 bases removed from V and 6 bases from J, the gap between germline ends came to 4 bases. The CDR3 loop spans 12 amino acids. CDR1 is ENHRY and CDR2 is SYGVKD in the germline V gene. CDR3 sequence (DNA): TGTGCCATCAGTGAGAGGGCCGGGGAGCTGTTTTTT. Protein product: CAISERAGELFF.

The gene calls are TRBV5-6 and TRBJ1-1, with unresolved D. The germline V gene encodes CDR1 SGHDT and CDR2 YYEEEE. The germline V and J ends were trimmed by 5 bases and 3 bases, with 14 bases remaining between them. CDR3 length: 14 amino acids. The CDR3 DNA follows: TGTGCCAGCAGACGCCGCTACGGGGACACTGAAGCTTTCTTT. It codes for CASRRRYGDTEAFF.

The chain carries TRBV4-1 and TRBJ1-5; tentatively, D is TRBD1 (6 bases). Germline-derived CDR1 and CDR2 are MGHRA and YSYEKL. The V and J ends lost 3 bases and 0 bases respectively, with 12 bases between them. The CDR3 sequence is 16 residues long. CDR3 DNA: TGCGCCAGCAGCCAGAAGGAGGGGGATAGCAATCAGCCCCAGCATTTT. Protein product: CASSQKEGDSNQPQHF.

This clonotype came up a few times. The V and J genes are TRBV7-9 and TRBJ2-2; D perhaps matches TRBD2 (6 bases). This CDR3 has 15 residues. Germline CDR1 SEHNR, CDR2 FQNEAQ (reference sequence). Trimming removed 5 bases from V and 3 bases from J, with 13 bases in between. In nucleotides, the CDR3 is TGTGCCAGCAGCCGCGTACAGCGGGACACCGGGGAGCTGTTTTTT. This encodes CASSRVQRDTGELFF.

The chain has TRBV6-1 and TRBJ2-6, with TRBD2 as a possible D gene (5 bases). The CDR3 runs to 17 residues. The ends were cut back, 7 bases at V and 0 bases at J, with 16 bases in the middle. Germline V gene lookup returns CDR1 MNHNS and CDR2 SASEGT. The CDR3 nucleotides are TGTGCCAGCACCCCAGGACTGCCCGACTCTGGGGCCAACGTCCTGACTTTC. Residues: CASTPGLPDSGANVLTF.

The rearrangement uses TRBV5-1 and TRBJ2-1; D could derive from TRBD1 or TRBD2 (6 bases each). V gave up 1 base and J gave up 5 bases, with 16 bases separating them. The germline gives CDR1 SGHRS, CDR2 YFSETQ. This CDR3 has 16 amino acids. DNA for the CDR3: TGCGCCAGCAGCTTGTCGGGGGCCCCGGGTGACAATGAGCAGTTCTTC. Translation: CASSLSGAPGDNEQFF.